Presented here are 25 T cell receptor beta chains from one specimen sequenced in a study of control samples from healthy donors and cancer patients. Here immunoSEQ multiplex PCR was the method, and the copy in TCRdb shows in-frame clones only, minus some. The table lists just over 150,000 clones, 85% to 90% of them singletons, with more than 10% in the top ten. Sequencing was carried out using blood. The receptors stem from a man aged 25 to 45 in good health.

The V call is TRBV11-2, the J call TRBJ2-3, with D uncertain. With 4 bases removed from V and 3 bases from J, the gap between germline ends came to 14 bases. CDR3 length: 15 residues. Germline CDR1 reads SGHAT; CDR2 reads FQNNGV. CDR3 bases: TGTGCCAGCAGCTACCCTATGGACGGGACAGATACGCAGTATTTT. Encoded protein: CASSYPMDGTDTQYF.

CDR3 sequence: CSVEEGGRSGYTF. The CDR3 nucleotides are TGCAGCGTTGAAGAGGGGGGGCGCAGTGGCTACACCTTC. The gene calls are TRBV29-1 and TRBJ1-2, with D possibly being TRBD1 (6 bases). V was trimmed by 0 bases and J by 7 bases, leaving 12 bases between them. The CDR3 is 13 residues long. Germline CDR1 and CDR2: SQVTM and ANQGSEA.

The CDR3 nucleotides read TGTGCCAGCAGAACAGCTTCCTACGAGCAGTACTTC. Translated, it gives CASRTASYEQYF. The chain couples TRBV12-3 or TRBV12-4 to TRBJ2-7; no definite D call. V was cut by 6 bases and J by 1 base, with 7 bases left in between. The CDR3 length is 12 residues.

CDR3 residues: CASSPGTANTEAFF. The CDR3 nucleotides read TGTGCCAGCAGTCCCGGGACAGCGAACACTGAAGCTTTCTTT. This chain connects TRBV6-4 to TRBJ1-1, with 7 positions matching TRBD1. The trim removed 5 bases at V and 1 base at J, leaving 4 bases unmatched. CDR1 and CDR2 from the germline V gene are MRHNA and SNTAGT. This CDR3 is built from 14 residues.

This clone was recorded only once. The J gene is TRBJ1-3, the V gene TRBV7-9; possibly TRBD1 for D (6 bases). Germline lookup yields CDR1 SEHNR and CDR2 FQNEAQ (reference sequence). This CDR3 contains 15 residues. V lost 10 bases to trimming and J lost 2 bases, with 18 bases between them. The CDR3 nucleotides read TGTGCCACCGGGGGCGGGGTCACAACTGGAAACACCATATATTTT. Translating gives CATGGGVTTGNTIYF.

The chain has TRBV7-9 and TRBJ2-3; D call uncertain. V lost 2 bases and J lost 1, with 4 bases in between. In germline, CDR1 is SEHNR, CDR2 FQNEAQ (reference sequence). CDR3 size: 13 residues. The CDR3 here is CASSLSRTDTQYF. The CDR3 nucleotides read TGTGCCAGCAGCTTATCACGCACAGATACGCAGTATTTT.

This sequence joins TRBV28 and TRBJ2-5, with D possibly TRBD1 on 5 matching bases. Germline CDR1 and CDR2: MDHEN and SYDVKM. This CDR3 has 15 amino acids. The V gene lost 2 bases and the J gene lost 5 bases, with 15 bases spanning the gap. The CDR3 DNA reads TGTGCCAGCAGTTTAGGGGCGACTTCCGGGGAGACCCAGTACTTC. The encoded protein is CASSLGATSGETQYF.

V gene TRBV10-3 combines with J gene TRBJ1-1; D unclear. Germline V gives CDR1 ENHRY, CDR2 SYGVKD. There are 11 residues in the CDR3. Trimming took off 10 bases at V and 1 base at J, with 7 bases between the two ends. The CDR3 sequence is CATRQNTEAFF. CDR3 in DNA: TGTGCCACACGACAGAACACTGAAGCTTTCTTT.

The V gene is TRBV27, the J gene TRBJ2-5; 9 bases are shared with TRBD1. In germline, CDR1 is MNHEY, CDR2 SMNVEV (reference sequence). The CDR3 covers 16 residues. V gave up 5 bases and J gave up 4 bases; unmatched junction bases: 11. CDR3 DNA: TGTGCCAGCAGTACCACGGACAGGGGACTAAGAGAGACCCAGTACTTC. This codes for CASSTTDRGLRETQYF.

The chain combines TRBV6-5 with TRBJ2-2; D not resolved. The V and J ends lost 7 bases and 6 bases respectively, with 12 bases between them. The CDR3 is 13 residues long. Germline values: CDR1 MNHEY, CDR2 SVGAGI. The CDR3 loop is CASTRPAPGELFF. The CDR3 region has the DNA TGTGCCAGCACCCGGCCAGCCCCCGGGGAGCTGTTTTTT.

The chain joins TRBV24-1 to TRBJ1-2; D might be TRBD1 (6 bases). CDR1 and CDR2 from the germline V gene are KGHDR and SFDVKD. V lost 6 bases and J 4 bases, leaving 14 bases between the germline ends. The CDR3 length is 14 residues. The CDR3 DNA reads TGTGCCACCAGTCAAGGGGAAGGGGGCTATGGCTACACCTTC. This sequence encodes CATSQGEGGYGYTF.

The chain recombines TRBV30 with TRBJ1-4, with D perhaps TRBD1 (5 bases). Between the trimmed V and J ends, which lost 1 base and 8 bases, there was a span of 17 bases. The CDR3 totals 15 residues. The germline V gene encodes CDR1 GTSNPN and CDR2 SVGIG (reference sequence). CDR3 sequence: CAWSGPGNPKEKLFF. Here the CDR3 DNA reads TGTGCCTGGAGTGGGCCAGGGAACCCAAAGGAAAAACTGTTTTTT.

V usage is TRBV10-3 and J usage is TRBJ2-7; D could derive from TRBD1 or TRBD2 (6 bases each). The germline CDR1 and CDR2 sequences are ENHRY and SYGVKD. Trimming cost V 8 bases and J 3 bases, with 20 bases left between them. The CDR3 totals 15 residues. CDR3 nucleotides: TGTGCCATCGGGGGGATGACAGGAACTCTCTACGAGCAGTACTTC. As protein: CAIGGMTGTLYEQYF.

V usage is TRBV6-1 and J usage is TRBJ1-1; D gene ambiguous. The V gene's germline CDR1 is MNHNS and CDR2 SASEGT. This CDR3 contains 14 residues. The germline V and J ends were trimmed by 3 bases and 0 bases, with 8 bases remaining between them. CDR3 loop: CASSDVHMNTEAFF. For the CDR3, the DNA is TGTGCCAGCAGTGACGTACACATGAACACTGAAGCTTTCTTT.

This clone has just a few counts. This rearrangement joins TRBV7-3 to TRBJ2-5, with D possibly TRBD2 on 6 matching bases. The CDR3 loop spans 17 amino acids. V was trimmed by 3 bases and J by 0 bases, leaving 17 bases between them. Germline CDR1 and CDR2: SGHTA and FQGTGA. The DNA of the CDR3 is TGTGCCAGCAGCTTGGGTCCCGCGGGGCCCAACCAAGAGACCCAGTACTTC. Translating it yields CASSLGPAGPNQETQYF.

The gene calls are TRBV11-1 and TRBJ1-2; 9 bases are a match to TRBD1. The V and J ends lost 4 bases and 2 bases, in that order; junction bases with no gene match: 2. The CDR3 spans 14 residues. The germline gives CDR1 SGHAT, CDR2 FQDESV (reference sequence). The CDR3 DNA reads TGTGCCAGCAGCTCCGGGACAGGGAACTATGGCTACACCTTC. Encoded protein: CASSSGTGNYGYTF. The full variable domain, rest sourced from reference TRBV11-1 and TRBJ1-2, is EAEVAQSPRYKITEKSQAVAFWCDPISGHATLYWYRQILGQGPELLVQFQDESVVDDSQLPKDRFSAERLKGVDSTLKIQPAELGDSAMYLCASSSGTGNYGYTFGSGTRLTVV.

The rearrangement links TRBV6-6 to TRBJ1-4, with D maybe TRBD1 (6 bases). V was trimmed by 4 bases and J by 5 bases, leaving 14 bases between them. The CDR3 totals 15 residues. CDR1 is MNHNY, CDR2 SVGAGI, per germline (reference sequence). CDR3 in amino acids: CASSLQGAPNEKLFF. The CDR3 DNA is TGTGCCAGCAGTTTACAGGGCGCTCCCAATGAAAAACTGTTTTTT.

The rearrangement uses TRBV9 and TRBJ2-1; D call uncertain. The CDR3 contains 13 residues. Looked up from germline, CDR1 is SGDLS and CDR2 is YYNGEE. The V and J ends lost 0 bases and 2 bases respectively, with 3 bases between them. The CDR3 spells CASSVEAYNEQFF. The DNA of the CDR3 is TGTGCCAGCAGCGTAGAAGCCTACAATGAGCAGTTCTTC.

The CDR3 loop reads CASRLFLEGNDFDTEAFF. CDR3 nucleotide sequence: TGTGCCAGCAGGCTATTTTTGGAGGGGAATGATTTTGACACTGAAGCTTTCTTT. The chain combines TRBV27 with TRBJ1-1; tentative D call: TRBD1 (5 bases). Per the germline V gene, CDR1 is MNHEY and CDR2 is SMNVEV (reference sequence). V lost 6 bases and J 3 bases, leaving 26 bases between the germline ends. This CDR3 comprises 18 residues.

This clone was seen only once. The chain carries TRBV15 and TRBJ2-1; the D is unclear. The length of the CDR3 is 16 residues. The germline V and J ends were trimmed by 3 bases and 5 bases, with 17 bases remaining between them. Per germline, CDR1 LNHNV and CDR2 YYDKDF (reference sequence). Here the CDR3 DNA reads TGTGCCACCAGCAGGGGTATGGGTAGTAACAACAATGAGCAGTTCTTC. The encoded protein is CATSRGMGSNNNEQFF.

This clone was found a few times. The chain employs TRBV4-2 and TRBJ1-5; D ambiguous. The CDR3 sequence is 14 residues long. CDR1 and CDR2 (germline): LGHNA, YNFKEQ. The V end lost 2 bases, the J end lost 5 bases, and 10 bases lay between the germline ends. DNA for the CDR3: TGTGCCAGCAGCCAACCATTCAAATATCAGCCCCAGCATTTT. Translation gives CASSQPFKYQPQHF.

Only one count was recorded for this clone. CDR3 amino acids: CASSPRTGLTGELFF. The CDR3 DNA follows: TGTGCCAGCAGCCCCCGGACAGGGTTGACCGGGGAGCTGTTTTTT. The chain carries TRBV9 and TRBJ2-2, with 8 bases lining up with TRBD1. Germline V gene data show CDR1 as SGDLS and CDR2 as YYNGEE. With 4 bases clipped from V and 5 bases from J, the junction kept 7 bases outside the gene matches. The CDR3 loop spans 15 amino acids. The entire variable domain, with the rest obtained from reference TRBV9 and TRBJ2-2, is as follows: DSGVTQTPKHLITATGQRVTLRCSPRSGDLSVYWYQQSLDQGLQFLIQYYNGEERAKGNILERFSAQQFPDLHSELNLSSLELGDSALYFCASSPRTGLTGELFFGEGSRLTVL.

The rearrangement links TRBV5-1 to TRBJ2-2; 9 bases line up with TRBD2. This CDR3 region has 16 residues. V lost 0 bases, J lost 4 bases, and 4 bases stayed unmatched. Germline V gene data show CDR1 as SGHRS and CDR2 as YFSETQ. The CDR3 here is CASSLDSGGGTGELFF. The CDR3 nucleotides are TGCGCCAGCAGCTTGGATAGCGGGGGTGGCACCGGGGAGCTGTTTTTT.

V and J are TRBV28 and TRBJ2-7; D possibly matches TRBD1 or TRBD2 (5 bases each). Germline-derived CDR1 and CDR2 are MDHEN and SYDVKM. The CDR3 spans 13 residues. Trimming cost V 2 bases and J 4 bases, with 9 bases left between them. The CDR3 here is CASSLGGRYEQYF. DNA for the CDR3: TGTGCCAGCAGTTTAGGGGGTAGGTACGAGCAGTACTTC.

V is TRBV5-6 and J is TRBJ1-6; TRBD1 matches 7 bases. With V trimmed by 4 bases and J by 15 bases, 10 bases remained unmatched. This CDR3 spans 13 amino acids. In germline, CDR1 is SGHDT, CDR2 YYEEEE. CDR3 in amino acids: CASSKDRASGLHF. CDR3 DNA: TGTGCCAGCAGCAAAGACAGGGCGTCGGGCCTCCACTTT.